This T cell receptor (beta chain) came from a study of CD8+ T cells in alopecia areata. Overall study context: Donor skin was harvested from 6-12-month-old C3H/HeJ mice with spontaneous alopecia and grafted onto approximately 6-11-week-old female C3H/HeJ recipients. Notes on the study in general: Lesional scalp exceeded normal scalp in clonality, especially in alopecia totalis/universalis.

Germline loops: CDR1 NSHNY, CDR2 SYGAGN. V shed 3 bases, J shed 0 bases, and the junction held 8 bases outside the gene matches. The CDR3 contains 18 residues. In each case, RNA was isolated and then reverse transcribed into cDNA as the sequencing template. Sequenced by immunoSEQ multiplex PCR; TCRdb stores in-frame clones only, minus some. The table lists more than 250,000 clones, with no singletons. About this clone: Its target is not known. Each gene name is a mouse one. Read coverage stops 4 residues before the CDR3 terminus; the germline J gene supplies the remainder.

Cells that came from pooled cutaneous lymph nodes were sorted using CD4, CD8alpha, NKG2D, NKG2ACE and other markers. The chain employs TRBV13-1 and TRBJ2-5; 12 nucleotides align to TRBD2. Material: CD4+ T cells sorted from a lymph node. The receptor was derived from a C3H/HeJ mouse with alopecia areata. The strain is characterized by the MHC haplotype H2-k. The CDR3 loop is CASSVSGTGGFNQDTQYF. The DNA read from the CDR3 is TGTGCCAGCAGTGTGTCCGGGACTGGGGGGTTTAACCAAGAC.